This TCR beta chain was identified during a study of shared T cell receptors in the human thymus (TCRdb year 2021). For context, the study as a whole: The study examined how self-reactive, shared T-cell receptor alpha chains are generated in the human thymus.

Concerning this clone: What antigen it recognizes has not been identified. The input lacks base qualities; no much larger clone sits a single base away.

Deletion took 0 bases off V and 5 bases off J, with a span of 13 bases between the germline ends. CDR1 is given as KGHSH and CDR2 as LQKENI, both from the germline V gene. From the cysteine through the phenylalanine, the CDR3 covers 16 amino acids. Only the CDR3 portion is preserved as DNA: 48 bases, with reading frame beginning at the first base. To prepare the library, the immunoSEQ multiplex PCR assay was applied. TCRdb's version of the immuneACCESS table is confined to in-frame rearrangements and falls short of the full clone set. An unresolved V gene accounts for under half of the shortfall where checked; the remainder is of unknown origin. In this sample the table shows 550,000 to 800,000 clones, around 85% of which occur a single time. Of the sample, roughly 0.01% is held by the ten largest clones. These data also formed part of another study, on human thymus T cells. That second publication adds: Donors were immunologically healthy infants undergoing open corrective cardiac surgery for congenital heart defects in Finland. Thymus tissue was collected as surgical resects that were removed during corrective cardiac surgery. Both the thymic and the peripheral blood repertoires appeared to show biased V and J gene segment usage. Highly overlapping thymic TCR repertoires among unrelated individuals were reported in the related research. The study described the TCR alpha and beta repertoires in under ten infant thymus samples and a few matching peripheral blood samples. Donor ages ranged from about 7 to 244 days, and the cohort comprised more than 5 male and a couple of female infants. After being mechanically released from the tissue, thymocytes were kept at -70 degrees C in pellets of about 9-32 million cells. Genomic DNA was extracted from frozen cell pellets with a QIAsymphony instrument. TCRB and TCRAD loci were amplified from a standardized quantity of quality-controlled genomic DNA using the immunoSEQ multiplex PCR assay. The V(D)J region was spanned by amplicons of a length sufficient to cover the CDR3 and to identify V and J genes. The commercial immunoSEQ service was used to sequence amplicons on an Illumina platform. Primer bias and sequencing errors were corrected as previously described, and TCRAD and TCRB were defined on the basis of the IMGT database. Analysis of the repertoires was done with immunoSEQ Analyzer 3.0 and VDJTools and included basic statistics, V/J segment usage, diversity estimates, rarefaction and pairwise overlap. Chao1, ChaoE, Efron-Thisted, Shannon and inverse Simpson indices were used to estimate diversity, which was also estimated on datasets down-sampled to the smallest sample. Repertoire overlap was determined by strict matching of CDR3 nucleotide sequence, V gene and J gene, and Jaccard-based multidimensional scaling clustering was applied. On average, roughly 740,000 unique TCRB clonotypes were obtained from thymus samples, compared with about 84,000 from blood samples.

This receptor chain uses TRBV18 and TRBJ2-2, with the identity of the D gene unclear. Source material: thymocytes. This sequence originates from a girl under three years old with a congenital heart defect. Donor details come from another sample of the same person, matched by shared clones. The CDR3 here reads CASSPPEPASTGELFF. The nucleotide sequence is given as TGTGCCAGCTCACCACCGGAGCCGGCGAGTACCGGGGAGCTGTTTTTT.